Presented here are 29 T cell receptor beta chains from one specimen sequenced in a study of T-cell reconstitution after alpha-beta-depleted transplantation in children. Unique molecular identifiers were incorporated during preparation of the TCRbeta library. Using its own MiXCR run on the PCR reads, TCRdb lists one record per CDR3 protein. Of 580,000 or so distinct CDR3 sequences in the sample, under 25% were seen once. The specimen comprised PBMCs, mostly from graft donor cells, sampled 360 days after TCRalphabeta/CD19-depleted stem cell transplant. All receptors come from a boy in the first two years of life who had a stem cell transplant for acute myeloid leukemia, so the T cells may come from the graft donor.

This clonotype was counted at least ten times. This chain connects TRBV29-1 to TRBJ1-4, with 7 bases fitting TRBD1. V shed 1 base, J shed 6 bases, and the junction held 2 bases outside the gene matches. The germline gives CDR1 SQVTM, CDR2 ANQGSEA. The CDR3 has 13 amino acids. The DNA for the CDR3 is TGCAGCGTTGAAGGCGACAGGGATGAAAAACTGTTTTTT. This sequence encodes CSVEGDRDEKLFF.

The chain is built from TRBV12-3 or TRBV12-4 and TRBJ1-4; 7 positions agree with TRBD1. The CDR3 consists of 15 residues. Germline trimming cut 6 bases from V and 7 bases from J; bases unmatched to any gene: 11. CDR3 sequence reads: CASSHTGVWGEKLFF. In DNA, the CDR3 is TGTGCCAGCAGCCACACAGGGGTCTGGGGTGAAAAACTGTTTTTT.

This clonotype came up once. The J gene is TRBJ2-3, the V gene TRBV21-1; TRBD1, the D gene given by the table, was not confirmed from the DNA. TRBV21-1 is annotated as a pseudogene. The CDR3 loop spans 16 amino acids. This chain's CDR3 is CASSKEAHVPTDTQYF. For the CDR3, the DNA is TGTGCCAGCAGCAAAGAGGCGCACGTCCCGACAGATACGCAGTATTTT.

The chain links TRBV28 to TRBJ2-5; D unclear. CDR1 and CDR2 (germline): MDHEN, SYDVKM. This CDR3 contains 13 residues. V dropped 1 base and J dropped 4 bases, with 7 bases sitting between them. In DNA form, the CDR3 reads TGTGCCAGCAGTTTATACATGCGAGAGACCCAGTACTTC. The encoded protein is CASSLYMRETQYF.

The chain joins TRBV20-1 to TRBJ2-7; D gene unclear. Germline V CDR1 and CDR2: DFQATT, SNEGSKA (reference sequence). This CDR3 comprises 15 residues. The V gene lost 0 bases and the J gene lost 1 base, with 13 bases spanning the gap. The CDR3 protein is CSARDQIRASYEQYV. CDR3 DNA sequence: TGCAGTGCTAGAGATCAGATCCGGGCATCCTACGAGCAGTACGTC.

The chain combines TRBV4-3 with TRBJ2-3, with TRBD2 matching over 12 bases. With V trimmed by 2 bases and J by 0 bases, 6 bases remained unmatched. CDR3 length: 18 residues. CDR1 is LGHNA, CDR2 YSLEER, per germline. The CDR3 protein is CASSQSPGLAGSTDTQYF. The CDR3 DNA reads TGCGCCAGCAGCCAAAGCCCGGGACTAGCGGGTAGCACAGATACGCAGTATTTT.

This chain uses TRBV20-1 with TRBJ2-7; D is possibly TRBD1 (5 bases). The V end lost 2 bases, the J end lost 3 bases, and 14 bases lay between the germline ends. Looked up from germline, CDR1 is DFQATT and CDR2 is SNEGSKA (reference sequence). This CDR3 contains 14 residues. The CDR3 DNA sequence: TGCAGTGCTAGAAGTGGGCAGGGCTTCTACGAGCAGTACGTC. It specifies CSARSGQGFYEQYV.

For the CDR3, the DNA is TGTGCCAGCAGCTTAGGGACAGGGTGGCCTGAGGTTGCTTTCTTT. It encodes CASSLGTGWPEVAFF. V is TRBV7-9 and J is TRBJ1-1; 8 bases agree with TRBD1. This CDR3 region has 15 residues. J was trimmed by 11 bases and V by 1 base; bases with no gene match: 12. The germline CDR1 and CDR2 sequences are SEHNR and FQNEAQ (reference sequence).

This clonotype was counted at least ten times. The CDR3 loop is CASSLAIGGYEQYF. The CDR3 bases are TGTGCCAGCAGCTTAGCCATCGGTGGTTACGAGCAGTACTTC. The chain recombines TRBV7-2 with TRBJ2-7, with D unresolved. The CDR3 has 14 residues. CDR1 and CDR2 from the germline V gene are SGHTA and FQGNSA. V was clipped by 0 bases and J by 4 bases, with 10 bases between them.

This clonotype has just a few counts. This chain connects TRBV10-1 to TRBJ2-2; 8 nucleotides align to TRBD2. Germline CDR1 and CDR2: WNHNN and SYGVQD (reference sequence). The CDR3 totals 13 residues. The V gene end was trimmed by 4 bases and the J gene end by 6 bases; junction bases not matched to a gene: 1. The CDR3 DNA is TGCGCCAGCAGTGCGGGGGGGCCCGGGGAGCTGTTTTTT. This encodes CASSAGGPGELFF.

This clonotype appeared a few times. The genes are TRBV10-2 and TRBJ1-1; D not certain. The CDR3 loop spans 17 amino acids. Germline V gene lookup returns CDR1 WSHSY and CDR2 SAAADI. V lost 3 bases to trimming and J lost 0 bases, with 17 bases between them. The DNA for the CDR3 is TGCGCCAGCAGTGATGGGTACATTCGATCATTGAACACTGAAGCTTTCTTT. This encodes CASSDGYIRSLNTEAFF.

This clonotype occurred many times. The chain uses TRBV28 and TRBJ2-1; perhaps TRBD2 as D (7 bases). Germline V lookup: CDR1 MDHEN, CDR2 SYDVKM. The CDR3 covers 17 residues. The V end lost 2 bases, the J end lost 4 bases, and 18 bases lay between the germline ends. CDR3 region: CASSLGRRGPTYNEQFF. DNA of the CDR3: TGTGCCAGCAGTTTAGGGCGGCGGGGGCCAACTTACAATGAGCAGTTCTTC.

The chain joins TRBV11-1 to TRBJ2-3, with 14 bases identical to TRBD2. The CDR3 extends over 19 amino acids. With V trimmed by 5 bases and J by 0 bases, 10 bases remained unmatched. Germline V gene data show CDR1 as SGHAT and CDR2 as FQDESV (reference sequence). The DNA for the CDR3 is TGTGCCAGCAGCCCCCTGGGACTAGCGGGGGCCAGAAGCACAGATACGCAGTATTTT. As protein: CASSPLGLAGARSTDTQYF.

This clonotype was seen many times. The rearrangement uses TRBV6-2 or TRBV6-3 and TRBJ2-1; maybe TRBD2 (6 bases). Trimming took 0 bases from V and 7 from J, leaving 19 bases between them. Germline V CDR1 and CDR2: MNHEY, SVGEGT. This CDR3 has 17 residues. CDR3 nucleotide sequence: TGTGCCAGCAGTTACTCGACGGTGGGGGGAAGTAGGAATGAGCAGTTCTTC. Translation: CASSYSTVGGSRNEQFF.

This clonotype was found many times. V is TRBV12-3 or TRBV12-4 and J is TRBJ2-1; 12 nucleotides line up with TRBD1. With V trimmed by 0 bases and J by 10 bases, 4 bases remained unmatched. The CDR3 is made up of 15 amino acids. This chain's CDR3 is CASSLAGQGAREQFF. DNA of the CDR3: TGTGCCAGCAGTTTAGCGGGACAGGGGGCAAGGGAGCAGTTCTTC.

In this sample, this clonotype turned up many times. The genes are TRBV20-1 and TRBJ1-5; D perhaps matches TRBD1 (5 bases). This CDR3 spans 15 amino acids. The V end was cut by 3 bases, the J end by 2 bases, with 14 bases between. Germline V gene lookup returns CDR1 DFQATT and CDR2 SNEGSKA (reference sequence). Here the CDR3 reads CSASPGMGRNQPQHF. CDR3 coding DNA: TGCAGTGCTAGTCCAGGCATGGGGCGCAATCAGCCCCAGCATTTT.

The chain links TRBV29-1 to TRBJ1-2, with D perhaps TRBD1 (5 bases). CDR3 size: 14 residues. The ends were cut back, 7 bases at V and 0 bases at J, with 15 bases in the middle. CDR1 is SQVTM and CDR2 is ANQGSEA in the germline V gene. The CDR3 loop is CSAYQGEANYGYTF. The CDR3 coding sequence is TGCAGCGCATATCAGGGAGAAGCTAACTATGGCTACACCTTC.

This clonotype was observed at least ten times. The chain uses TRBV28 and TRBJ2-5; D perhaps matches TRBD2 (7 bases). The length of the CDR3 is 13 residues. Trimming took 6 bases from V and 4 from J, leaving 12 bases between them. Germline CDR1 is MDHEN and CDR2 is SYDVKM. CDR3 sequence reads: CASREGGPETQYF. The CDR3 bases are TGTGCCAGCAGAGAGGGGGGGCCAGAGACCCAGTACTTC.

This clonotype was seen at least ten times. V and J are TRBV28 and TRBJ2-7, with 10 bases aligning to TRBD1. CDR3 length: 15 residues. Germline CDR1 reads MDHEN; CDR2 reads SYDVKM. J gave up 3 bases and V 5 bases, and 7 bases lay outside the gene matches. CDR3 DNA sequence: TGTGCCAGCAGTGGACCGGGACAGGGGTTCTACGAGCAGTACGTC. This sequence encodes CASSGPGQGFYEQYV.

This clonotype was observed at least ten times. This chain links TRBV12-3 or TRBV12-4 with TRBJ2-2, with 12 nucleotides matching TRBD2. V shed 5 bases and J 3 bases; nucleotides not matched to a gene: 13. The CDR3 totals 19 residues. CDR3 region: CASSLRTSGAPKDTGELFF. The CDR3 coding sequence is TGTGCCAGCAGTCTTAGGACTAGCGGGGCCCCCAAGGACACCGGGGAGCTGTTTTTT.

Regarding this clonotype: The conserved final phenylalanine or tryptophan is absent from the CDR3, which likely points to a read error. This chain joins TRBV10-3 and TRBJ2-1; 9 bases align to TRBD2. The CDR3 loop spans 15 amino acids. The trim removed 6 bases at V and 7 bases at J, leaving 10 bases unmatched. Germline-derived CDR1 and CDR2 are ENHRY and SYGVKD. The CDR3 sequence is CAISVGVAGVNEQFY. CDR3 sequence (DNA): TGTGCCATCAGCGTCGGGGTAGCGGGGGTTAATGAGCAGTTCTAC.

This clonotype appeared a few times. This rearrangement joins TRBV20-1 to TRBJ2-2; TRBD1 agrees at 10 bases. V was pared by 6 bases and J by 5 bases, with 3 bases of the junction left unmatched. The CDR3 is 13 amino acids. Germline CDR1 DFQATT, CDR2 SNEGSKA (reference sequence). The CDR3 reads CSAEGQGTGELFF. DNA of the CDR3: TGCAGTGCCGAGGGACAGGGGACCGGGGAGCTGTTTTTT.

The chain links TRBV6-5 to TRBJ2-2, with D tentatively TRBD2 (5 bases). Germline V CDR1 and CDR2: MNHEY, SVGAGI. V lost 0 bases, J lost 6 bases, and 8 bases lay in between. The CDR3 consists of 14 residues. This CDR3 is CASSYSREAGELFF. The CDR3 DNA is TGTGCCAGCAGTTACTCGAGGGAAGCCGGGGAGCTGTTTTTT.

This chain uses TRBV20-1 with TRBJ2-3; D uncertain. The CDR3 contains 15 residues. V lost 3 bases, J lost 1 base, and 14 bases lay in between. The germline V gene encodes CDR1 DFQATT and CDR2 SNEGSKA (reference sequence). The CDR3 region has the DNA TGCAGTGCTAGCCCCTTGATTCGAGGCACAGATACGCAGTATTTT. Translated, it gives CSASPLIRGTDTQYF.

The genes are TRBV7-9 and TRBJ1-1; 9 positions agree with TRBD1. After removal of 4 bases from V and 6 bases from J, the junction contained 15 bases not matched to a gene. The CDR3 contains 17 residues. The germline V gene encodes CDR1 SEHNR and CDR2 FQNEAQ (reference sequence). For the CDR3, the DNA is TGTGCCAGCAGCTCCACCGGGACAGGGCCTGGGGGGGCTGAAGCTTTCTTT. Its protein is CASSSTGTGPGGAEAFF.

The genes are TRBV2 and TRBJ2-5, with D hard to call. CDR3 length: 17 amino acids. Germline-derived CDR1 and CDR2 are SNHLY and FYNNEI. The V and J ends lost 0 bases and 2 bases respectively, with 16 bases between them. Here the CDR3 reads CASSEAVDTLGQETQYF. The CDR3 DNA is TGTGCCAGCAGTGAAGCAGTCGACACCCTAGGGCAAGAGACCCAGTACTTC.

This clonotype was counted ten times or more. The chain is built from TRBV6-5 and TRBJ2-6, with D unclear. The V and J ends lost 2 bases and 0 bases respectively, with 5 bases between them. There are 15 residues in the CDR3. Germline V gives CDR1 MNHEY, CDR2 SVGAGI. CDR3 sequence (DNA): TGTGCCAGCAGTTACGACTCCTCTGGGGCCAACGTCCTGACTTTC. Translating gives CASSYDSSGANVLTF.

This chain connects TRBV7-2 to TRBJ2-7; no clear D. Trimming took 3 bases from V and 0 from J, leaving 9 bases between them. CDR1 and CDR2 from the germline V gene are SGHTA and FQGNSA. The CDR3 has 14 residues. The DNA of the CDR3 is TGTGCCAGCAGCTTGAGTGTTGACTCCTACGAGCAGTACTTC. Its translation is CASSLSVDSYEQYF.

This clonotype came up a few times. The DNA for the CDR3 is TGTGCCACCAGGGCAGGGACTAGAGATGAGCAGTTCTTC. Translation gives CATRAGTRDEQFF. V is TRBV15 and J is TRBJ2-1, with 8 positions matching TRBD2. The germline V gene has CDR1 LNHNV and CDR2 YYDKDF (reference sequence). The CDR3 covers 13 residues. Trimming cost V 6 bases and J 8 bases; bases outside gene matches: 6.